These T cell receptor beta chains were read from a single sample in a study of Graves' ophthalmopathy and Graves' hyperthyroidism. TCRdb passed the multiplex PCR reads through MiXCR, listing each CDR3 protein once. The table lists about 400,000 distinct CDR3 sequences, around 16% of them singletons, with roughly 1.5% in the top ten. Sequenced: peripheral blood. These receptors came from a woman aged 18 to 35 with Graves' ophthalmopathy. The CDR3 runs from the conserved cysteine through the conserved F or W. D genes are given only for firm matches. Clone size appears in some rows only: once, few, many, or a class for an expanded clone.

14 many TRBJ2-2 TRBV6-5 NA CASTLDGNTGELFF TGTGCCAGCACCCTCGACGGAAACACCGGGGAGCTGTTTTTT
16 many TRBJ2-5 TRBV11-2 TRBD2 CASSPGTSGVQEAQYF TGTGCCAGCAGCCCCGGGACTAGCGGGGTGCAAGAGGCCCAGTACTTC
15 many TRBJ1-1 TRBV7-3 NA CASSPEGLGNTEAFF TGTGCCAGCAGCCCAGAGGGCTTGGGAAACACTGAAGCTTTCTTT
14 NA TRBJ2-7 TRBV6-1 NA CASQRGHGTYEQYF TGTGCCAGCCAGCGGGGACATGGGACCTACGAGCAGTACTTC
14 many TRBJ1-1 TRBV27 NA CASSSRGVSTEALF TGTGCCAGCAGTTCTCGGGGGGTGAGTACTGAAGCTCTCTTT
13 many TRBJ1-1 TRBV6-2/TRBV6-3 TRBD1 CASRPTGVTEAFF TGTGCCAGCAGGCCCACAGGGGTTACTGAAGCTTTCTTT
16 many TRBJ1-5 TRBV28 NA CASSPARWRGNQPQHF TGTGCCAGCAGTCCTGCCCGATGGCGGGGCAATCAGCCCCAGCATTTT
14 NA TRBJ2-5 TRBV9 NA CASSVGADQETQYF TGTGCCAGCAGCGTAGGAGCGGACCAAGAGACCCAGTACTTC
18 many TRBJ1-1 TRBV28 TRBD1 CASSPWTGSKPVNTEAFF TGTGCCAGCAGTCCGTGGACAGGGTCCAAACCAGTGAACACTGAAGCTTTCTTT
17 many TRBJ1-1 TRBV11-1 NA CASSFYTGLMRNTEAFF TGTGCCAGCAGCTTTTATACGGGCCTAATGAGGAACACTGAAGCTTTCTTT
16 many TRBJ2-5 TRBV7-9 TRBD2 CASSHLSSGGEETQYF TGTGCCAGCAGCCACCTCTCGAGCGGGGGGGAAGAGACCCAGTACTTC
13 NA TRBJ2-5 TRBV29-1 TRBD2 CSVGRGRRETQYF TGCAGCGTCGGGCGCGGGAGGCGGGAGACCCAGTACTTC
12 many TRBJ1-1 TRBV15 NA CATSAGNTEAFF TGTGCCACCAGCGCAGGGAACACTGAAGCTTTCTTT
17 many TRBJ1-5 TRBV6-5 NA CASRSSATGYSNQPQHF TGTGCCAGCAGGTCCTCCGCTACAGGGTATAGCAATCAGCCCCAGCATTTT
14 NA TRBJ1-1 TRBV20-1 NA CSANNLQVNTEAFF TGCAGTGCTAATAACCTACAGGTAAACACTGAAGCTTTCTTT
14 many TRBJ2-5 TRBV19 NA CASSPRWYQETQYF TGTGCCAGTAGTCCTAGGTGGTACCAAGAGACCCAGTACTTC
14 many TRBJ2-7 TRBV27 NA CASSTSYSGVHQYF TGTGCCAGCAGTACATCTTACAGTGGGGTACACCAGTACTTC
15 many TRBJ2-6 TRBV19 NA CASRDSGSGANVLTF TGTGCCAGTAGGGACAGTGGATCTGGGGCCAACGTCCTGACTTTC
15 many TRBJ1-1 TRBV12-5 NA CASITLRFMNTEAFF TGTGCTAGTATTACCCTACGGTTCATGAACACTGAAGCTTTCTTT
17 NA TRBJ1-1 TRBV29-1 NA CSVLAPRGWPQNTEAFF TGCAGCGTTCTGGCCCCCAGGGGTTGGCCGCAGAACACTGAAGCTTTCTTT
15 many TRBJ2-5 TRBV10-3 TRBD2 CAIGRTSAPEETQYF TGTGCCATCGGCCGCACTAGCGCGCCTGAAGAGACCCAGTACTTC
14 many TRBJ1-1 TRBV6-2/TRBV6-3 NA CASIQDGVNTEAFF TGTGCCAGCATCCAGGACGGAGTGAACACTGAAGCTTTCTTT
15 many TRBJ2-7 TRBV11-2 NA CASSPRDGYSYEQYF TGTGCCAGCAGCCCCCGGGACGGATATTCCTACGAGCAGTACTTC
14 many TRBJ1-5 TRBV25-1 NA CASSDGGESQPQHF TGTGCCAGCAGTGATGGTGGGGAGAGTCAGCCCCAGCATTTT
16 many TRBJ2-7 TRBV6-1 TRBD1 CASSRQGLDPQYEQYF TGTGCCAGCAGTCGACAGGGCCTCGACCCACAATACGAGCAGTACTTC
14 many TRBJ1-3 TRBV7-6 NA CASSLEQTGNTIYF TGTGCCAGCAGCCTTGAGCAAACTGGAAACACCATATATTTT
13 many TRBJ1-2 TRBV20-1 TRBD1 CSAWTGTFYGYTF TGCAGTGCCTGGACAGGGACCTTCTATGGCTACACCTTC
14 many TRBJ1-1 TRBV30 NA CALRTDRQNTEAFF TGTGCCTTGCGGACGGACAGACAGAACACTGAAGCTTTCTTT
17 many TRBJ2-4 TRBV28 TRBD1 CASSSQGQILAKNIQYF TGTGCCAGCAGTTCACAGGGACAGATACTAGCCAAAAACATTCAGTACTTC
13 many TRBJ2-7 TRBV11-2 TRBD1 CASSSDRVYEQYF TGTGCCAGCAGCTCGGACAGGGTCTACGAGCAGTACTTC
15 many TRBJ1-2 TRBV6-5 TRBD1 CASSYRQGANYGYTF TGTGCCAGCAGTTATAGGCAGGGGGCTAACTATGGCTACACCTTC
15 many TRBJ1-3 TRBV6-6 NA CASRPGVGMGNTIYF TGTGCCAGCAGACCAGGGGTAGGGATGGGAAACACCATATATTTT
12 many TRBJ2-7 TRBV6-2/TRBV6-3 TRBD1 CASRNRGREQYF TGTGCCAGCAGAAACAGGGGGCGTGAGCAGTACTTC
15 many TRBJ1-1 TRBV11-1 TRBD1 CASSAHRGGSTEAFF TGTGCCAGCAGCGCCCACAGGGGAGGGAGCACTGAAGCTTTCTTT
13 NA TRBJ2-5 TRBV28 NA CASSLPEQETQYF TGTGCCAGCAGTCTCCCAGAACAAGAGACCCAGTACTTC
15 many TRBJ2-7 TRBV29-1 NA CSVEERGISSYEQYF TGCAGCGTTGAAGAGCGCGGGATTTCTTCCTACGAGCAGTACTTC
15 few TRBJ2-7 TRBV27 NA CASSYKGGASYEQYF TGTGCCAGCAGTTACAAAGGGGGGGCTAGCTACGAGCAGTACTTC
15 many TRBJ2-7 TRBV27 NA CASSFSTGSSYEQYF TGTGCCAGCAGTTTCTCTACAGGGAGCTCCTACGAGCAGTACTTC
13 many TRBJ2-7 TRBV6-5 TRBD2 CAATSGGNDEQYF TGTGCCGCCACTAGCGGGGGAAACGACGAGCAGTACTTC
12 few TRBJ1-5 TRBV6-1 NA CASSEANQPQHF TGTGCCAGCAGTGAAGCCAATCAGCCCCAGCATTTT
13 many TRBJ1-1 TRBV12-5 NA CASGFRRGTEAFF TGTGCTAGTGGTTTCCGTAGGGGGACTGAAGCTTTCTTT
15 many TRBJ1-1 TRBV6-2/TRBV6-3 NA CASIHRGGRNTEAFF TGTGCCAGCATCCACCGGGGGGGAAGGAATACTGAAGCTTTCTTT
12 many TRBJ2-3 TRBV7-2 NA CASSLDADTQYF TGTGCCAGCAGCTTAGATGCGGATACGCAGTATTTT
14 many TRBJ2-2 TRBV27 NA CASNPNSNTGELFF TGTGCCAGCAATCCGAATTCGAACACCGGGGAGCTGTTTTTT
14 NA TRBJ2-7 TRBV6-2/TRBV6-3 NA CASSRMGRSYGQYF TGTGCCAGCAGCAGAATGGGACGCTCTTACGGGCAGTACTTC
12 many TRBJ2-7 TRBV29-1 TRBD1 CSVQGASYEQYF TGCAGCGTACAGGGGGCCTCCTACGAGCAGTACTTC
13 many TRBJ1-1 TRBV28 NA CASNLNWGTEAFF TGTGCCAGCAACCTCAACTGGGGCACTGAAGCTTTCTTT
11 many TRBJ2-5 TRBV20-1 NA CSARGQETQYF TGCAGTGCACGGGGACAAGAGACCCAGTACTTC
13 NA TRBJ2-5 TRBV28 TRBD2 CASRSGGVQTQYF TGTGCCAGCAGATCCGGGGGGGTGCAGACCCAGTACTTC
15 NA TRBJ2-2 TRBV6-1 NA CASSAGVGNGGELFF TGTGCCAGCAGCGCCGGTGTGGGGAACGGCGGGGAGCTGTTTTTT
13 many TRBJ1-1 TRBV7-9 NA CASSAGANTEAFF TGTGCCAGCTCGGCGGGGGCGAACACTGAAGCTTTCTTT
15 NA TRBJ2-2 TRBV6-4 NA CASSDATANTGELFF TGTGCCAGCAGTGACGCGACAGCGAACACCGGGGAGCTGTTTTTT
13 many TRBJ1-5 TRBV29-1 NA CSVVTGHNQPQHF TGCAGCGTTGTGACAGGACACAATCAGCCCCAGCATTTT
15 many TRBJ2-7 TRBV6-5 NA CASSYSDGSSYEQYF TGTGCCAGCAGTTACTCGGACGGGAGCTCCTACGAGCAGTACTTC
16 many TRBJ2-5 TRBV5-1 TRBD2 CASSLSASGSGETQYF TGCGCCAGCAGCTTGTCGGCTAGCGGGAGTGGTGAGACCCAGTACTTC
13 many TRBJ1-2 TRBV28 NA CASQRTAVYGYTF TGTGCCAGCCAGCGGACAGCGGTCTATGGCTACACCTTC
15 many TRBJ1-5 TRBV2 NA CASSEAGTGNQPQHF TGTGCCAGCAGTGAGGCCGGGACGGGCAATCAGCCCCAGCATTTT